The T cell receptor (beta chain) under discussion was sequenced for a study of blood T cell repertoires in COVID-19. Study details: Some COVID-19 samples were acute and others convalescent; all came from the United States, Italy and Spain. T cells, B-cell-depleted T cells, or PBMCs provided the cDNA or gDNA that served as material.

In the original analysis: Amplification from reference gene primers served as the basis for estimated nucleated cell counts. The repertoire was sequenced with immunoSEQ multiplex PCR; TCRdb's copy has only in-frame clones and lacks some. The V and J calls and clone size come from that table; D and trimming were worked out from the DNA. Seen here are about 200,000 clones, 70% to 90% observed once, and the top ten hold approximately 2.1%. The CDR3 contains 15 residues. Looked up from germline, CDR1 is SNHLY and CDR2 is FYNNEI. With V trimmed by 7 bases and J by 0 bases, 4 bases remained unmatched. The source material was peripheral blood. The V gene is TRBV2, the J gene TRBJ2-1; 9 nucleotides agree with TRBD2. This receptor was identified in a man younger than 40 who had recovered from COVID-19. The CDR3 here is CASIRLAVSYNEQFF. For the CDR3, the DNA is TGTGCCAGCATTAGACTAGCGGTCTCCTACAATGAGCAGTTCTTC.